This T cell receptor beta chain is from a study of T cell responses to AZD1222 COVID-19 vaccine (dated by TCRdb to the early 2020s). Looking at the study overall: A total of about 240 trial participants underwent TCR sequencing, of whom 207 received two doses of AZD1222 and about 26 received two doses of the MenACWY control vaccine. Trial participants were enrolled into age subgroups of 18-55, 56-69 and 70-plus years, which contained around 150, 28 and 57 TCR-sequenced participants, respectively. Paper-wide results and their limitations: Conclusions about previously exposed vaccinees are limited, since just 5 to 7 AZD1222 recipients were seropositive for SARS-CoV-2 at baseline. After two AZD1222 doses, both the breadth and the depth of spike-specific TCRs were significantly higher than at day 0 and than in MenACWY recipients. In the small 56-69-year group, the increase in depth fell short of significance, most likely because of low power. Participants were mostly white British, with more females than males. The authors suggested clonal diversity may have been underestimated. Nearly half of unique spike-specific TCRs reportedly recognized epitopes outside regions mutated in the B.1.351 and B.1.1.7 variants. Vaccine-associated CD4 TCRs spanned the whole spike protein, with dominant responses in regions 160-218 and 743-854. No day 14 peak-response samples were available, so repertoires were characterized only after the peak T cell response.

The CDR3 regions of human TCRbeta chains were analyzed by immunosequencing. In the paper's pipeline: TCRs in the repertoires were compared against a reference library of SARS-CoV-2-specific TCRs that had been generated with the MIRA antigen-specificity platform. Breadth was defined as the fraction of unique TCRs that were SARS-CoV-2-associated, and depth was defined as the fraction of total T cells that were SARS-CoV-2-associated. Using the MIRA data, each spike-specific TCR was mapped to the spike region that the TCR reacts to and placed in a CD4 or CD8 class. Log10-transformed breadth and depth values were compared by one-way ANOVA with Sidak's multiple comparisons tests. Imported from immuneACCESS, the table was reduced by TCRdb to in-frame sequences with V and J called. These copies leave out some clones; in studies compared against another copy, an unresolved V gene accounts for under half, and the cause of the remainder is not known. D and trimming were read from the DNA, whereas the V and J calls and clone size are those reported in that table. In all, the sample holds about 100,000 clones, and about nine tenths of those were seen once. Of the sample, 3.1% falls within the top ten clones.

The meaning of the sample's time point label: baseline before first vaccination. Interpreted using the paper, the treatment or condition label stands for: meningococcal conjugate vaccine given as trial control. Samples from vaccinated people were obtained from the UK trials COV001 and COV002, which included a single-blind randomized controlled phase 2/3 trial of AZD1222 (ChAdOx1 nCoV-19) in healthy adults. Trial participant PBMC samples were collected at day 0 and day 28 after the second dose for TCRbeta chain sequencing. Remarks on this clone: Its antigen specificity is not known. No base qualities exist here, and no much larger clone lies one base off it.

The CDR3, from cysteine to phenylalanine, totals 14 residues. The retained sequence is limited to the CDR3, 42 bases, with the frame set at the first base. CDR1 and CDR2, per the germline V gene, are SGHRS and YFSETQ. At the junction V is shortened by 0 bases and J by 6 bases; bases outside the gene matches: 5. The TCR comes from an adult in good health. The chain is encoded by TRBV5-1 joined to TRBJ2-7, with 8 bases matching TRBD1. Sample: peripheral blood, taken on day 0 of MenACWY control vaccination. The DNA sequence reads TGCGCCAGCAGCTTGGCAGGGGGCGCGTCCGAGCAGTACTTC. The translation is CASSLAGGASEQYF.